This section outlines one T cell receptor (beta chain) sequence together with its context. The data were obtained in a study of cytomegalovirus exposure and HLA in healthy donors. A multiplex PCR was run with 60 Vbeta primers and 13 Jbeta primers. Sequenced by immunoSEQ multiplex PCR; TCRdb stores in-frame clones only, minus some. The sample holds 120,000 or so clones; 83% are singletons and the top ten take roughly 3.5%. The V gene's germline CDR1 is MNHNS and CDR2 SASEGT. CDR3 length: 16 residues. Trimming shortened V by 1 base and J by 4 bases, and 13 bases separated the two germline ends. Sample: PBMCs. This clonotype originated in a middle-aged woman in good health and CMV-seropositive. The chain is built from TRBV6-1 and TRBJ2-2, with D possibly being TRBD2 (7 bases). The CDR3 nucleotides read TGTGCCAGCAGTGAAGGAGGGGGGAGGGCCACCGGGGAGCTGTTTTTT. It is translated as CASSEGGGRATGELFF.